The entry below describes one T cell receptor beta chain. Its target is unknown. This entry is derived from a study of cytomegalovirus exposure and HLA in healthy donors. J was trimmed by 3 bases and V by 6 bases; bases with no gene match: 6. CDR1 SNHLY and CDR2 FYNNEI come from the germline V gene. This CDR3 has 14 residues. PCR was performed using 60 Vbeta and 13 Jbeta primers. This table comes from immunoSEQ multiplex PCR, and its TCRdb copy is limited to in-frame clones, with some not included. The data show some 99,000 clones, with approximately 79% seen just once and 1.8% held by the top ten. Study-wide results and limits: Many donors carried some public TCRs, although rarity characterized most TCR sequences. Fewer N-insertions than the roughly 630-donor mean were reportedly shown by an Asian-associated ancestry cluster in a later analysis.

V usage is TRBV2 and J usage is TRBJ2-5; TRBD1 agrees at 8 bases. This receptor was obtained from a male donor in good health and CMV-seronegative. Sequences were obtained from PBMCs. CDR3 nucleotides: TGTGCCAGCAGACCCGGGACAGGCGAAGAGACCCAGTACTTC. Residues: CASRPGTGEETQYF.